The next 27 T cell receptor beta chains were all read from a single sample in a study of cytomegalovirus exposure and HLA in healthy donors. Researchers ran the PCR with 60 Vbeta and 13 Jbeta primers. Clones were read by immunoSEQ multiplex PCR, and TCRdb kept only the in-frame ones, dropping some. This sample has under 200,000 clones, with 55% to 80% found just once. Sequencing was carried out using PBMCs. These receptor sequences come from a woman in her late teens or twenties in good health and CMV-seropositive.

The chain recombines TRBV27 with TRBJ2-7; TRBD1 is a possible D gene (5 bases). Germline V gene lookup returns CDR1 MNHEY and CDR2 SMNVEV (reference sequence). Trimming took 6 bases from V and 0 from J, leaving 12 bases between them. There are 14 residues in the CDR3. CDR3 nucleotides: TGTGCCAGCAGCAGTGGAAGGGGCTCCTACGAGCAGTACTTC. Residues: CASSSGRGSYEQYF.

This sequence joins TRBV10-1 and TRBJ2-7; TRBD1 agrees at 8 bases. The J segment lost 0 bases and the V segment lost 2 bases, leaving 3 bases of the junction unmatched. CDR3 length: 15 residues. CDR1 is WNHNN, CDR2 SYGVQD, per germline (reference sequence). The CDR3 DNA follows: TGCGCCAGCAGTGAGGCCGGGACAGGCTCCTACGAGCAGTACTTC. This gives the protein CASSEAGTGSYEQYF.

V gene TRBV7-9 combines with J gene TRBJ2-5; 7 bases line up with TRBD2. This CDR3 spans 14 amino acids. The ends lost 5 bases at V and 2 bases at J; junction bases unmatched: 5. Looked up from germline, CDR1 is SEHNR and CDR2 is FQNEAQ (reference sequence). CDR3 region: CASSASSGQETQYF. Written as DNA, the CDR3 is TGTGCCAGCAGCGCCTCTAGCGGTCAAGAGACCCAGTACTTC. Full variable domain (rest looked up from reference TRBV7-9 and TRBJ2-5): DTGVSQNPRHKITKRGQNVTFRCDPISEHNRLYWYRQTLGQGPEFLTYFQNEAQLEKSRLLSDRFSAERPKGSFSTLEIQRTEQGDSAMYLCASSASSGQETQYFGPGTRLLVL.

J is TRBJ2-1 and V is TRBV27; 9 positions match TRBD1. Germline V gene sequence: CDR1 MNHEY, CDR2 SMNVEV (reference sequence). V dropped 4 bases and J dropped 7; count of bases not matched to a gene: 8. There are 15 residues in the CDR3. The CDR3 region has the DNA TGTGCCAGCAGTTACGCGGGACAGGGTAAGAATGAGCAGTTCTTC. Translation gives CASSYAGQGKNEQFF.

The chain combines TRBV2 with TRBJ2-5; D is possibly TRBD1 (7 bases). Germline V lookup: CDR1 SNHLY, CDR2 FYNNEI. This CDR3 is built from 14 residues. V dropped 6 bases and J dropped 6 bases, with 17 bases sitting between them. The DNA for the CDR3 is TGTGCCAGCAGCATCGACAGGGCGGGGAAGACCCAGTACTTC. Protein product: CASSIDRAGKTQYF.

CDR3 protein: CASSTPLAAYNEQFF. In DNA form, the CDR3 reads TGTGCCAGCAGCACGCCACTAGCGGCATACAATGAGCAGTTCTTC. The chain recombines TRBV13 with TRBJ2-1; 8 bases align to TRBD2. V was pared by 5 bases and J by 4 bases, with 7 bases of the junction left unmatched. CDR1 is PRHDT and CDR2 is FYEKMQ in the germline V gene (reference sequence). This CDR3 is built from 15 residues.

With regard to this clone: Compared with germline, one end of the junction differs, possibly owing to a read error. The rearrangement links TRBV20-1 to TRBJ2-1; weak D call: TRBD2 (5 bases). The germline V gene has CDR1 DFQATT and CDR2 SNEGSKA (reference sequence). The CDR3 runs to 10 residues. DNA for the CDR3: TGCAGTACGATCAAGGAAATCGGGGTCTTC. Residues: CSTIKEIGVF.

V and J are TRBV29-1 and TRBJ2-7, with D perhaps TRBD2 (6 bases). The CDR3 contains 16 residues. Trimming stripped 6 bases from V and 2 bases from J, with 23 bases between. Germline V lookup: CDR1 SQVTM, CDR2 ANQGSEA. CDR3 nucleotide sequence: TGCAGCGTCCGAATGATCCAGACTAGAGGGGCCTACGAGCAGTACTTC. Protein: CSVRMIQTRGAYEQYF.

The chain links TRBV27 to TRBJ1-1; D is unresolved. Germline V gene sequence: CDR1 MNHEY, CDR2 SMNVEV (reference sequence). V was cut by 3 bases and J by 5 bases, with 10 bases left in between. This CDR3 contains 13 residues. CDR3 nucleotides: TGTGCCAGCAGTTTGGGTCCGGGGACTGAAGCTTTCTTT. Translation: CASSLGPGTEAFF.

The genes are TRBV2 and TRBJ2-1, with TRBD1 matching over 11 bases. V dropped 6 bases and J dropped 3; count of bases not matched to a gene: 1. Per the germline V gene, CDR1 is SNHLY and CDR2 is FYNNEI. The CDR3 has 14 amino acids. The CDR3 DNA reads as TGTGCCAGCAGGGGACAGGGGGACTACAATGAGCAGTTCTTC. Its translation: CASRGQGDYNEQFF.

The CDR3 sequence: CASSWASYEQYF. As DNA, the CDR3 is TGTGCCAGCAGCTGGGCGAGTTACGAGCAGTACTTC. The chain has TRBV27 and TRBJ2-7; no definite D call. Trimming took 6 bases from V and 4 from J, leaving 10 bases between them. The CDR3 length is 12 residues. Germline CDR1 MNHEY, CDR2 SMNVEV (reference sequence).

This clone is a singleton in its sample. This chain links TRBV7-2 with TRBJ2-1; TRBD2 matches at 13 bases. The length of the CDR3 is 18 residues. CDR1 is SGHTA, CDR2 FQGNSA, per germline. J lost 2 bases, V lost 0 bases, and 4 bases had no gene match. The CDR3 nucleotides are TGTGCCAGCAGCTTAGCACTAGCGGGGGGGCCAACCTACAATGAGCAGTTCTTC. Translated: CASSLALAGGPTYNEQFF.

This clone has just one count. The chain uses TRBV4-3 and TRBJ2-5; TRBD1 aligns across 10 bases. The CDR3 has 15 residues. Germline V CDR1 and CDR2: LGHNA, YSLEER. V lost 4 bases to trimming and J lost 7 bases; unmatched junction nucleotides: 9. CDR3 region: CASSRMGGQGVTQYF. CDR3 DNA: TGCGCCAGCAGCCGAATGGGCGGACAGGGGGTGACCCAGTACTTC.

This chain connects TRBV16 to TRBJ2-5; D is perhaps TRBD1 (5 bases). There are 15 residues in the CDR3. Trimming took 1 base from V and 2 from J, leaving 11 bases between them. Germline lookup yields CDR1 KGHSY and CDR2 FQNENV. CDR3 DNA sequence: TGTGCCAGCAGCCAATTAACAGGATTTCAAGAGACCCAGTACTTC. This encodes CASSQLTGFQETQYF.

This chain links TRBV19 with TRBJ1-1, with D perhaps matching TRBD1 (6 bases). Germline V gene data show CDR1 as LNHDA and CDR2 as SQIVND (reference sequence). The CDR3 spans 12 residues. V was clipped by 5 bases and J by 8 bases, with 12 bases between them. CDR3 in DNA: TGTGCCAGTAGTCTGGGACATCTCGAAGCTTTCTTT. Translated, it gives CASSLGHLEAFF.

The V call is TRBV4-1, the J call TRBJ2-1; 7 nucleotides match TRBD1. Germline loops: CDR1 MGHRA, CDR2 YSYEKL. J was trimmed by 6 bases and V by 5 bases; bases with no gene match: 7. The CDR3 sequence is 14 residues long. The CDR3 region has the DNA TGCGCCAGCAGCGAAGGGGGCAGGGGCAATGAGCAGTTCTTC. This encodes CASSEGGRGNEQFF.

The genes are TRBV28 and TRBJ2-5; D is perhaps TRBD1 (5 bases). The J call is doubtful: the DNA matches TRBJ2-7 better. CDR3 length: 15 amino acids. The germline CDR1 and CDR2 sequences are MDHEN and SYDVKM. CDR3 in DNA: TGTGCCAGCAGTCTGATGAAGGGGATCTTAAACGAGCAGTACTTC. The encoded protein is CASSLMKGILNEQYF.

The chain uses TRBV19 and TRBJ1-4; no reliable D call. Germline CDR1 is LNHDA and CDR2 is SQIVND (reference sequence). Trimming took 9 bases from V and 8 from J, leaving 13 bases between them. The CDR3 runs 12 residues. The CDR3, as DNA: TGTGCCAGCACTACGAGTGACGAAAAACTGTTTTTT. Its translation is CASTTSDEKLFF.

The V call is TRBV18, the J call TRBJ2-5; D might be TRBD1 (6 bases). Trimming stripped 0 bases from V and 5 bases from J, with 16 bases between. Germline-derived CDR1 and CDR2 are KGHSH and LQKENI. This CDR3 comprises 16 residues. CDR3 amino acids: CASSPPVTGTTETQYF. DNA for the CDR3: TGTGCCAGCTCACCACCCGTAACCGGGACAACCGAGACCCAGTACTTC. Full variable domain (rest looked up from reference TRBV18 and TRBJ2-5): NAGVMQNPRHLVRRRGQEARLRCSPMKGHSHVYWYRQLPEEGLKFMVYLQKENIIDESGMPKERFSAEFPKEGPSILRIQQVVRGDSAAYFCASSPPVTGTTETQYFGPGTRLLVL.

This clone showed up just once. V is TRBV27 and J is TRBJ2-5, with TRBD2 matching over 8 bases. CDR3 length: 16 amino acids. Germline assignment: CDR1 MNHEY and CDR2 SMNVEV (reference sequence). This CDR3 is CATKPKAGVRGETQYF. The CDR3 coding sequence is TGTGCTACCAAACCTAAAGCGGGGGTAAGGGGAGAGACCCAGTACTTC.

The chain joins TRBV6-5 to TRBJ2-2; D unresolved. This CDR3 has 14 amino acids. V was shortened by 7 bases and J by 1 base, with 10 bases between the two germline ends. Germline CDR1 is MNHEY and CDR2 is SVGAGI. The CDR3 coding sequence is TGTGCCAGCACTGTTGGGCTGAACACCGGGGAGCTGTTTTTT. It codes for CASTVGLNTGELFF.

Only a few counts were recorded for this clone. The chain recombines TRBV5-1 with TRBJ1-2, with D possibly being TRBD1 (5 bases). The CDR3 is made up of 18 amino acids. From germline, CDR1 is SGHRS and CDR2 YFSETQ. V was shortened by 4 bases and J by 0 bases, with 22 bases between the two germline ends. In DNA, the CDR3 is TGCGCCAGCAGCCCCGACGGAGGGGTTCTTCTATCTAACTATGGCTACACCTTC. The encoded protein is CASSPDGGVLLSNYGYTF.

The V and J genes are TRBV30 and TRBJ2-2; TRBD2 is a possible D gene (5 bases). Trimming took 7 bases from V and 6 from J, leaving 21 bases between them. Germline lookup yields CDR1 GTSNPN and CDR2 SVGIG (reference sequence). This CDR3 has 15 amino acids. The CDR3 is CASPSRTGISGELFF. In nucleotides, the CDR3 is TGTGCCTCACCGTCCCGCACGGGGATTTCCGGGGAGCTGTTTTTT.

This chain links TRBV13 with TRBJ2-1; the D gene is possibly TRBD2 (6 bases). With 6 bases removed from V and 0 bases from J, the gap between germline ends came to 15 bases. The CDR3 covers 16 residues. Germline V gene sequence: CDR1 PRHDT, CDR2 FYEKMQ (reference sequence). The DNA for the CDR3 is TGTGCCAGCAGGAAGGGGCGGGGATTCTCCTACAATGAGCAGTTCTTC. This gives the protein CASRKGRGFSYNEQFF.

The V gene is TRBV19, the J gene TRBJ2-1; 11 bases map to TRBD2. The CDR3 contains 16 residues. The germline V gene has CDR1 LNHDA and CDR2 SQIVND (reference sequence). Trimming cost V 4 bases and J 9 bases; bases outside gene matches: 11. This CDR3 is CASSTGLAGLITEQFF. The CDR3 DNA reads as TGTGCCAGTAGTACCGGACTAGCGGGTTTAATCACTGAGCAGTTCTTC.

This clone was observed a handful of times. This sequence joins TRBV4-3 and TRBJ1-1; D might be TRBD1 (5 bases). V was shortened by 0 bases and J by 1 base, with 12 bases between the two germline ends. The germline V gene encodes CDR1 LGHNA and CDR2 YSLEER. The CDR3 contains 16 residues. The CDR3 region is CASSQDPQGGNTEAFF. As DNA, the CDR3 is TGCGCCAGCAGCCAAGACCCCCAGGGCGGGAACACTGAAGCTTTCTTT.

The chain employs TRBV6-1 and TRBJ2-5; 8 bases agree with TRBD2. Germline CDR1 and CDR2: MNHNS and SASEGT. The CDR3 has 14 amino acids. J lost 3 bases, V lost 6 bases, and 6 bases had no gene match. The DNA of the CDR3 is TGTGCCAGCAGGTACCGAGCGGGGGAAGAGACCCAGTACTTC. Translated: CASRYRAGEETQYF.